This TCR beta chain stems from a study of cytomegalovirus exposure and HLA in healthy donors. General observations from the study: As confirmed in vitro, a few CMV-associated chains were specific for CMV antigens. From TCR beta sequences, most subjects' HLA-A and HLA-B alleles were reportedly predicted accurately. Later analysis identified a missense DCLRE1C variant that was linked to TCR beta V- and J-gene trimming.

PCR used 60 Vbeta primers and 13 Jbeta primers. The method was immunoSEQ multiplex PCR; TCRdb's version includes in-frame clones alone and lacks a portion of them. This table has some 130,000 clones, about two thirds appearing once. About this clone itself: Its antigen remains unidentified.

Unmatched junction bases numbered 8, after V lost 1 base and J lost 8 bases. The length of the CDR3 is 15 residues. The germline CDR1 and CDR2 sequences are MGHRA and YSYEKL. The rearrangement links TRBV4-1 to TRBJ1-2, with 9 bases lining up with TRBD1. The sequence was obtained from a man aged 50-59 years in good health and CMV-seropositive. Sequences were obtained from PBMCs. This chain's CDR3 is CASSQGGEQGAGYTF. For the CDR3, the DNA is TGCGCCAGCAGCCAAGGGGGCGAACAGGGGGCGGGCTACACCTTC.